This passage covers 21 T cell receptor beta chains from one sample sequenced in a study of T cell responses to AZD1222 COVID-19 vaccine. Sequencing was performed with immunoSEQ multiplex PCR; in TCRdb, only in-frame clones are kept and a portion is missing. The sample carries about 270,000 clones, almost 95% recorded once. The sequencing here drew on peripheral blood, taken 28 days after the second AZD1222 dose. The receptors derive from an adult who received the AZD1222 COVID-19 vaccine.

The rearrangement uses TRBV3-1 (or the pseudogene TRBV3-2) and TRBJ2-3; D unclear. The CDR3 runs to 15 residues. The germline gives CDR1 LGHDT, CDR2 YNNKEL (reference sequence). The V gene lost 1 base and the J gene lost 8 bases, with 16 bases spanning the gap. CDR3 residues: CASSQAKFQGGTQYF. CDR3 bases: TGTGCCAGCAGCCAAGCTAAGTTCCAAGGTGGTACGCAGTATTTT.

The CDR3: CSSERLAGDGEQYF. CDR3 nucleotide sequence: TGCAGCTCGGAAAGACTAGCGGGAGACGGTGAGCAGTACTTC. V and J are TRBV29-1 and TRBJ2-7; the match to TRBD2 covers 12 bases. This CDR3 comprises 14 residues. V lost 8 bases to trimming and J lost 7 bases; unmatched junction nucleotides: 12. Germline V CDR1 and CDR2: SQVTM, ANQGSEA.

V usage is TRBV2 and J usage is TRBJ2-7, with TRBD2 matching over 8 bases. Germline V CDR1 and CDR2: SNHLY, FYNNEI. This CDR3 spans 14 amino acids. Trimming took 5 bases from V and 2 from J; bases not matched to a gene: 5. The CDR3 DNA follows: TGTGCCAGCAGTCTAAGCGGGAGACCCTACGAGCAGTACTTC. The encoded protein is CASSLSGRPYEQYF.

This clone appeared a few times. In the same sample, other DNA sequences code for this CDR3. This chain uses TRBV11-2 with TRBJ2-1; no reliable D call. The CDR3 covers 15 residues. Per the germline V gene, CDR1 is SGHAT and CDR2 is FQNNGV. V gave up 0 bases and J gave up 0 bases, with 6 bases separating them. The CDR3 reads CASSLEPSSYNEQFF. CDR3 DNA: TGTGCCAGCAGCTTAGAACCTAGCTCCTACAATGAGCAGTTCTTC.

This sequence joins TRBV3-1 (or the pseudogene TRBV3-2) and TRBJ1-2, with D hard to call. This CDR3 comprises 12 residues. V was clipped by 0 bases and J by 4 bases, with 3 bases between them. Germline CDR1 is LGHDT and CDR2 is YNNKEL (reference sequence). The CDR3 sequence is CASSQDLYGYTF. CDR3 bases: TGTGCCAGCAGCCAAGATCTCTATGGCTACACCTTC.

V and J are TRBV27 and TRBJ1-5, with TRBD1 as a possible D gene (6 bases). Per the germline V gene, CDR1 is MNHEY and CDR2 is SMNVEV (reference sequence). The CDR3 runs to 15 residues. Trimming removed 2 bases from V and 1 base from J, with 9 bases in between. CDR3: CASSLLRGSNQPQHF. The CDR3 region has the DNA TGTGCCAGCAGTTTACTCAGGGGAAGCAATCAGCCCCAGCATTTT.

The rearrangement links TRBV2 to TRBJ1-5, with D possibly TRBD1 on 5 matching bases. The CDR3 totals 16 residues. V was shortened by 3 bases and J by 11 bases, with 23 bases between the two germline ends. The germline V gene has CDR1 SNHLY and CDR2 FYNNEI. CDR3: CASSDRMTALYGAQHF. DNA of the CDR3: TGTGCCAGCAGTGATCGGATGACAGCCCTCTATGGAGCCCAGCATTTT. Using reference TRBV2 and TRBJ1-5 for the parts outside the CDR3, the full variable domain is EPEVTQTPSHQVTQMGQEVILRCVPISNHLYFYWYRQILGQKVEFLVSFYNNEISEKSEIFDDQFSVERPDGSNFTLKIRSTKLEDSAMYFCASSDRMTALYGAQHFGDGTRLSIL.

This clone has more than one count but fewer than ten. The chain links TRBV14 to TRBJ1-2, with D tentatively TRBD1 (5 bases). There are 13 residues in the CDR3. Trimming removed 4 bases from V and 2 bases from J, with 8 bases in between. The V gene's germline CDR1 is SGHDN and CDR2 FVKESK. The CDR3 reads CASSRDRNYGYTF. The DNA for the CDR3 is TGTGCCAGCAGCCGCGACAGAAACTATGGCTACACCTTC.

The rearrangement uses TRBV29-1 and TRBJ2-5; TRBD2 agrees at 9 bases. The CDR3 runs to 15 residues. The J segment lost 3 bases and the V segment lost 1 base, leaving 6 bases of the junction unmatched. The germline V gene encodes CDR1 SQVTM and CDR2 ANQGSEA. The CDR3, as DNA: TGCAGCGTTGAAGGACTAGCGGAAGGGGAAGAGACCCAGTACTTC. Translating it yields CSVEGLAEGEETQYF.

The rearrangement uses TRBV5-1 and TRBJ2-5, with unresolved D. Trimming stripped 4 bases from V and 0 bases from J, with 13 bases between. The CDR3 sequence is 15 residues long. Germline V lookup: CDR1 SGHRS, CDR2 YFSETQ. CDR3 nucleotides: TGCGCCAGCAGCGGAGCCAGCACCTACCAAGAGACCCAGTACTTC. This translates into CASSGASTYQETQYF.

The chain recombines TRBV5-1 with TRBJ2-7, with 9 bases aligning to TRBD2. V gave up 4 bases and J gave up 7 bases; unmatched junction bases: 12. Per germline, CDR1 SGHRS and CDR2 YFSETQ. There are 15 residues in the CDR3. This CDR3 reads CASSALSGRSDEQYF. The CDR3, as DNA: TGCGCCAGCAGCGCGCTTAGCGGGAGATCGGATGAGCAGTACTTC.

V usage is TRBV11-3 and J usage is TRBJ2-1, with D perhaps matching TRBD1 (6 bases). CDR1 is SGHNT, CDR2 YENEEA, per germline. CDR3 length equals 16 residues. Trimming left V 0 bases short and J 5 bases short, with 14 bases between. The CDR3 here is CASSLDSGRGHNEQFF. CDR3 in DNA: TGTGCCAGCAGCTTAGATTCGGGCAGGGGTCACAATGAGCAGTTCTTC.

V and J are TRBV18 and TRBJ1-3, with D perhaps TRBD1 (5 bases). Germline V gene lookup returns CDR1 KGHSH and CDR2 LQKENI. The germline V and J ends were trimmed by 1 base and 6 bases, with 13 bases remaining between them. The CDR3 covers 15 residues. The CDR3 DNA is TGTGCCAGCTCACCACGGGGGACTGGTGCAAACACCATATATTTT. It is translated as CASSPRGTGANTIYF.

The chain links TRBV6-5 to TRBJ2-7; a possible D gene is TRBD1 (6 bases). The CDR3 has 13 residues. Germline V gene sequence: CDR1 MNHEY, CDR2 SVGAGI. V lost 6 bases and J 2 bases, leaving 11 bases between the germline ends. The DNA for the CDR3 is TGTGCCAGCAGGAGGGACAACACCTACGAGCAGTACTTC. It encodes CASRRDNTYEQYF.

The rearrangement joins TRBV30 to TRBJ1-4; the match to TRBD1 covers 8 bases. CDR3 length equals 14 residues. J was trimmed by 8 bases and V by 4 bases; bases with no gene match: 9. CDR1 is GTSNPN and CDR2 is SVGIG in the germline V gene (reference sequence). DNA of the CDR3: TGTGCCTGGAAGACCCAGGGGGCCGGGGAAAAACTGTTTTTT. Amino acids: CAWKTQGAGEKLFF.

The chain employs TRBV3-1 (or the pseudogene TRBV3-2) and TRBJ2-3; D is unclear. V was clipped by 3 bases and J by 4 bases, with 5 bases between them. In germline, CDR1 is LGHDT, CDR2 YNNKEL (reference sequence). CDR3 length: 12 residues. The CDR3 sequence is CASSHRSDTQYF. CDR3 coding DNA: TGTGCCAGCAGCCATCGCTCAGATACGCAGTATTTT.

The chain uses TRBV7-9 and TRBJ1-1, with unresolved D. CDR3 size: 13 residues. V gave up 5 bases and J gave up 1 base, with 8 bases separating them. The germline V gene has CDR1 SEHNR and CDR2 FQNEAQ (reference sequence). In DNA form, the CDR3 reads TGTGCCAGCAGCCGAGAAGGGAACACTGAAGCTTTCTTT. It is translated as CASSREGNTEAFF.

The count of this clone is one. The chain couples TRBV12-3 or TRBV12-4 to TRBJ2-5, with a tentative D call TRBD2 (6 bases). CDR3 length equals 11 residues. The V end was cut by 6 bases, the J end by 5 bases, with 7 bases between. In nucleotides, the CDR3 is TGTGCCAGCAGGGAGGGCGAGACCCAGTACTTC. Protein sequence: CASREGETQYF.

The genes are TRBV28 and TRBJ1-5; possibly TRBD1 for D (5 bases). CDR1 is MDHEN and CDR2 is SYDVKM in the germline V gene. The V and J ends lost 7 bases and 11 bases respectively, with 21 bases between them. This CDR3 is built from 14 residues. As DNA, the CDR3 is TGTGCCAGCACCCCCGGGGGTTCCAGTTGGACCCAGCATTTT. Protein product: CASTPGGSSWTQHF.

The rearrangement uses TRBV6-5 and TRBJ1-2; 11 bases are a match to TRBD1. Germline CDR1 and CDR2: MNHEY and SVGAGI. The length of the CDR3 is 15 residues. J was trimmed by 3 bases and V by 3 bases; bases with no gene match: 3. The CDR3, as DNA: TGTGCCAGCAGTTATCGGACAGGGGGCGACTATGGCTACACCTTC. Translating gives CASSYRTGGDYGYTF.

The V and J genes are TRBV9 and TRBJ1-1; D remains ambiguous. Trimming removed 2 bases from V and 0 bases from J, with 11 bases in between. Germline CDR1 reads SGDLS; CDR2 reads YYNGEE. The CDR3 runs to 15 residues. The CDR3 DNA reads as TGTGCCAGCAGCGTCTCTGTTTCCATGAACACTGAAGCTTTCTTT. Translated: CASSVSVSMNTEAFF.